This TCR beta chain was sequenced during a study of blood T cell repertoires in COVID-19. Looking at the study overall: The United States, Italy and Spain provided the acute and convalescent COVID-19 samples.

Per the authors' pipeline: The authors estimated nucleated cell counts from reference gene primer amplification. Profiled with immunoSEQ multiplex PCR; TCRdb holds only in-frame clones, not every one. The V and J calls and clone size were taken over from that table, and D and trimming were inferred from the DNA. The repertoire holds around 130,000 clones, with around 80% as singletons. This CDR3 has 13 amino acids. The V gene's germline CDR1 is SGHRS and CDR2 YFSETQ. V shed 4 bases and J shed 0 bases, with 6 bases lying between them. What was sequenced was peripheral blood. This rearrangement joins TRBV5-1 to TRBJ2-3; no reliable D call. The sequence came from a man in his 70s with acute or convalescent COVID-19. CDR3 in amino acids: CASSKYSTDTQYF. CDR3 bases: TGCGCCAGCAGCAAATATAGCACAGATACGCAGTATTTT.